A selection of T cell receptor beta chains follows, all from one sample in a study of T cells in localized non-small cell lung cancer. Repertoires were generated with immunoSEQ multiplex PCR, while TCRdb's copy carries only in-frame clones and drops some. The sample lists about 45,000 clones, around nine tenths occurring once. This sample comprised PBMCs, obtained before any cancer treatment. The receptors come from a woman between 40 and 69 years old with stage II lung adenocarcinoma. Both conserved end residues are part of each CDR3. A D gene is named only where the DNA matches it firmly. Clone size is stated in some rows and not others, as once, few, many or a class when expanded.

D gene	V gene	clone size	J gene	CDR3 DNA	CDR3 protein
NA	TRBV6-5	NA	TRBJ2-1	TGTGCCAGCAGGCCGACGTGGAATGAGCAGTTCTTC	CASRPTWNEQFF
NA	TRBV6-1	NA	TRBJ2-7	TGTGCCAGCAATGTCCCCCGGGCCTACGAGCAGTACTTC	CASNVPRAYEQYF
TRBD1	TRBV29-1	NA	TRBJ1-5	TGCAGCGTCTCGGGACAGGGGCTTAATCAGCCCCAGCATTTT	CSVSGQGLNQPQHF
NA	TRBV15	NA	TRBJ1-1	TGTGCCACCAGCAGAAGGGACGCGGGGAACACTGAAGCTTTCTTT	CATSRRDAGNTEAFF
NA	TRBV28	NA	TRBJ1-5	TGTGCCAGCAGACCTCCTGGGAGCAATCAGCCCCAGCATTTT	CASRPPGSNQPQHF
TRBD1	TRBV19	NA	TRBJ1-1	TGTGCCAGTAGTACTGGGACAGGGGGGGGTTTCGGGTCTGAAGCTTTCTTT	CASSTGTGGGFGSEAFF
NA	TRBV28	NA	TRBJ1-1	TGTGCCAGCAGTCGGGGGGCAGGGGCGATACGCGCTGAAGCTTTCTTT	CASSRGAGAIRAEAFF
TRBD1	TRBV5-1	NA	TRBJ1-2	TGCGCCAGCAGCTTGTCTGGACAGGGAGGTTATGGCTACACCTTC	CASSLSGQGGYGYTF
TRBD1	TRBV28	once	TRBJ1-5	TGTGCCAGCAGTTTAACAGGGGCCCTCAATCAGCCCCAGCATTTT	CASSLTGALNQPQHF
NA	TRBV2	NA	TRBJ2-3	TGTGCCAGCCGTTTGACTGCCATCACGTTAGATACGCAGTATTTT	CASRLTAITLDTQYF
NA	TRBV27	NA	TRBJ2-7	TGTGCCAGCAGTTTACGTTCAGGGTTCCCCTCTAACGAGCAGTACTTC	CASSLRSGFPSNEQYF
NA	TRBV27	NA	TRBJ1-2	TGTGCCAGCAGTTCGGACGCTAACTATGGCTACACCTTC	CASSSDANYGYTF
NA	TRBV6-6	NA	TRBJ1-1	TGTGCCAGCAGTTACTTTGTGGTGGACACTGAAGCTTTCTTT	CASSYFVVDTEAFF
TRBD1	TRBV14	NA	TRBJ1-5	TGTGCCAGCAGCCAAGTAGCGACAGGGCCCGCGAAGCCCCAGCATTTT	CASSQVATGPAKPQHF
NA	TRBV2	NA	TRBJ1-2	TGTGCCAGCAGGGTGACAGTACCCTATGGCTACACCTTC	CASRVTVPYGYTF
TRBD1	TRBV6-1	NA	TRBJ2-7	TGTGCCACCCGACAGGGGCTCTCCTACGAGCAGTACTTC	CATRQGLSYEQYF
NA	TRBV11-1	NA	TRBJ1-1	TGTGCCAGCAGCTCCCTGACAGTAATGAACACTGAAGCTTTCTTT	CASSSLTVMNTEAFF
TRBD1	TRBV19	NA	TRBJ1-1	TGTGCCAGTAGTATTGGGACAGGGGGAAACACTGAAGCTTTCTTT	CASSIGTGGNTEAFF
NA	TRBV9	NA	TRBJ1-1	TGTGCCAGCAGCGCCTCCCCAGGGGATGAAGCTTTCTTT	CASSASPGDEAFF
NA	TRBV4-2	NA	TRBJ1-6	TGTGCCAGCAGCCAAGAAGGCGTAGTTTCACCCCTCCACTTT	CASSQEGVVSPLHF
NA	TRBV5-4	once	TRBJ2-7	TGTGCCAGCAGCCCCGGGGCCTCCTACGAGCAGTACTTC	CASSPGASYEQYF
NA	TRBV28	NA	TRBJ2-7	TGTGCCAGCAGTTCGGACAGATTACTCTTC	CASSSDRLLF
NA	TRBV28	NA	TRBJ2-7	TGTGCCAGCAGCCGCGGGACCTCTGTCTGGGAGCAGTACTTC	CASSRGTSVWEQYF
TRBD1	TRBV7-9	NA	TRBJ2-7	TGTGCCAGCAGCTTGGGACAGACCTCCTACGAGCAGTACTTC	CASSLGQTSYEQYF
NA	TRBV5-4	NA	TRBJ2-2	TGTGCCAGCAGCTCCAGGGATAGCACCGGGGAGCTGTTTTTT	CASSSRDSTGELFF
NA	TRBV5-1	NA	TRBJ2-7	TGCGCCAGCAGCCCCGGACCAATGAGCGAGCAGTACTTC	CASSPGPMSEQYF
NA	TRBV6-5	NA	TRBJ1-2	TGTGCCACTCAGAAGTACGGCTACACCTTC	CATQKYGYTF
TRBD2	TRBV2	NA	TRBJ2-7	TGTGCCACACCAATCAGGGAACTAGCGGGGGGAAGCTACGAGCAGTACTTC	CATPIRELAGGSYEQYF
NA	TRBV5-4	NA	TRBJ2-5	TGTGCCAGCGGAACGGGGGGCGGCCTTAGGGAGACCCAGTACTTC	CASGTGGGLRETQYF
NA	TRBV5-4	NA	TRBJ2-3	TGTGCCAGCAGCTGGGGCGGGGTGAGCACAGATACGCAGTATTTT	CASSWGGVSTDTQYF
TRBD2	TRBV2	NA	TRBJ2-7	TGTGCCAGCAGTGGAGCGATTAGCGGGGGGCGCCCGTACGAGCAGTACTTC	CASSGAISGGRPYEQYF
NA	TRBV7-2	NA	TRBJ2-2	TGTGCCAGCAGCCGTCGCGGCGGAGGGAACACCGGGGAGCTGTTTTTT	CASSRRGGGNTGELFF
TRBD1	TRBV6-6	NA	TRBJ2-7	TGTGCCAGCAGCCCGGGACAGGGTAGCTCCTACGAGCAGTACTTC	CASSPGQGSSYEQYF
TRBD2	TRBV29-1	NA	TRBJ2-5	TGCAGCGTTGAAGGACTAGCGGGAGTGGGAGAGACCCAGTACTTC	CSVEGLAGVGETQYF
NA	TRBV28	NA	TRBJ1-5	TGTGCCAGCAGTCCCTTAGCGAATAGCAATCAGCCCCAGCATTTT	CASSPLANSNQPQHF
TRBD2	TRBV4-1	NA	TRBJ2-1	TGCGCCAGCAGCCAATTATTCCCGGGGGGTACTTACAATGAGCAGTTCTTC	CASSQLFPGGTYNEQFF
TRBD1	TRBV18	once	TRBJ1-5	TGTGCCAGCTCAGCCTACAGGGGCGACAATCAGCCCCAGCATTTT	CASSAYRGDNQPQHF
NA	TRBV7-2	NA	TRBJ2-7	TGTGCCAGCAGCATGCAGGGGGGTACCTCCTACGAGCAGTACTTC	CASSMQGGTSYEQYF
TRBD2	TRBV4-2	NA	TRBJ2-3	TGTGCCAGCAGCCAAGACGGGGCGGGGGGCACAGATACGCAGTATTTT	CASSQDGAGGTDTQYF
NA	TRBV28	NA	TRBJ1-1	TGTGCCAGCAGCCCCGGCGGCGTGAACACTGAAGCTTTCTTT	CASSPGGVNTEAFF
NA	TRBV7-2	once	TRBJ1-2	TGTGCCAGCAGCTTAGCGACCTTGAGTGGGGCCTATGGCTACACCTTC	CASSLATLSGAYGYTF
NA	TRBV11-3	NA	TRBJ1-1	TGTGCCAGCAGCATGACGCGGGGAACTGAAGCTTTCTTT	CASSMTRGTEAFF
TRBD2	TRBV6-5	NA	TRBJ2-3	TGTGCCAGCAGTCTCGGGGGGTGGGGCACAGATACGCAGTATTTT	CASSLGGWGTDTQYF
TRBD1	TRBV19	NA	TRBJ2-7	TGTGCCAGTAGTCTTCGGACAGGGTTCGCGTACGAGCAGTACTTC	CASSLRTGFAYEQYF
NA	TRBV6-1	NA	TRBJ2-7	TGTGCCAGCAGTCCCAAGGGGGACCACGAGCAGTACTTC	CASSPKGDHEQYF
NA	TRBV5-1	once	TRBJ2-7	TGCGCCAGCAGCAGCCAGGGCGGCGCTGAGGGCTACGAGCAGTACTTC	CASSSQGGAEGYEQYF
NA	TRBV6-1	NA	TRBJ1-4	TGTGCCAGCAGTGAAGCCGGGAGGAATGAAAAACTGTTTTTT	CASSEAGRNEKLFF
NA	TRBV6-1	NA	TRBJ2-3	TGTGCCAGCACCCTGGGCCGGGGAACAGATACGCAGTATTTT	CASTLGRGTDTQYF
NA	TRBV6-5	NA	TRBJ1-6	TGTGCCAGCACCGCAGGGGTTGGGTATAATTCACCCCTCCACTTT	CASTAGVGYNSPLHF